The rows below give T cell receptor beta chains drawn from one sample of a study of shared clonotypes between healthy human individuals. Some clones are missing from TCRdb's copy, which holds only in-frame ones; the method was immunoSEQ multiplex PCR. Here the sample spans roughly 2,000,000 clones, roughly 95% being singletons. Source material: naive CD8+ T cells sorted from blood. These receptors came from a man between 18 and 29 years old in good health. Both conserved end residues are part of each CDR3. The D gene is left open where the match is weak. The listing skips clone size in some rows; elsewhere it reads once, few, many or a size class.

. TRBJ2-7 . TRBV10-2 TGCGCCAGCACCCCAAACTCCTACGAGCAGTACTTC CASTPNSYEQYF
. TRBJ2-7 . TRBV2 TGTGCCAGCGGTCTTAGTTACGAGCAGTACTTC CASGLSYEQYF
TRBD1 TRBJ2-1 . TRBV19 TGTGCCAGTAGTATGCAGACAGGGATATCCTACAATGAGCAGTTCTTC CASSMQTGISYNEQFF
TRBD1 TRBJ1-1 . TRBV7-6 TGTGCCAGCAGCCCCGGGACAGGCGCAATCGCTGAAGCTTTCTTT CASSPGTGAIAEAFF
TRBD1 TRBJ2-5 . TRBV27 TGTGCCAGCAGTTTAAGGGGCCAGGGGGTGGAGACCCAGTACTTC CASSLRGQGVETQYF
. TRBJ1-6 few TRBV30 TGTGCCTGGAGTGTATCCGGCGAGGGTAATTCACCCCTCCACTTT CAWSVSGEGNSPLHF
. TRBJ2-7 . TRBV19 TGTGCCAGTAGTATAGCCCCCCGAGGGGGGGTGTACGAGCAGTACTTC CASSIAPRGGVYEQYF
. TRBJ2-5 . TRBV4-1 TGCGCCAGCAGCCAAGCCCCGGGACTCATGGAGACCCAGTACTTC CASSQAPGLMETQYF
. TRBJ2-1 . TRBV27 TGTGCCACCTCTCCCCACCCCTACAATGAGCAGTTCTTC CATSPHPYNEQFF
TRBD1 TRBJ2-7 . TRBV5-8 TGTGCCAGCGGAACAGGGGGAATAGGGCAGTACTTC CASGTGGIGQYF
. TRBJ2-3 . TRBV4-1 TGCGCCAGCAGCCAGGGTCCAAGTACAGATACGCAGTATTTT CASSQGPSTDTQYF
TRBD2 TRBJ2-7 once TRBV6-1 TGTGCCAGCAGTGATTGGACTAGCGGAGAGTACGAGCAGTACTTC CASSDWTSGEYEQYF
. TRBJ1-6 . TRBV28 TGTGCCAGCAGAACTACTGGGATAAGTAATTCACCCCTCCACTTT CASRTTGISNSPLHF
TRBD2 TRBJ2-2 . TRBV4-3 TGCGCCAGCAGCCAAGCGTCCCTATTAGCGGGAGGTGCCACCGGGGAGCTGTTTTTT CASSQASLLAGGATGELFF
. TRBJ1-2 . TRBV18 TGTGCCAGCTCACCTACCACCGGGACGGAGGTATGGGGCTACACCTTC CASSPTTGTEVWGYTF
TRBD2 TRBJ2-7 . TRBV7-2 TGTGCCAGCAGCTTGACGTCAAAGGTTGCGGGGGGGCCGTACGAGCAGTACTTC CASSLTSKVAGGPYEQYF
TRBD1 TRBJ1-1 . TRBV2 TGTGCCAGCAGTGAAACCTCAGGGGGCACTGAAGCTTTCTTT CASSETSGGTEAFF
. TRBJ2-4 . TRBV7-9 TGTGCCAGCAGCCCTTTGGGTGCTGTAGCCAAAAACATTCAGTACTTC CASSPLGAVAKNIQYF
. TRBJ1-6 . TRBV14 TGTGCCAGCAGCCAAGAGGCCTCCCCGGACTCCCAAACGCGGTCCCTCCACTTT CASSQEASPDSQTRSLHF
. TRBJ1-6 few TRBV30 TGTGCCTCCTCCGGGGAAACATCACCCCTCCACTTT CASSGETSPLHF
. TRBJ1-4 . TRBV12-1 TGTGCCAGCAGCCCCTCGGGGACGAGGGATGAAAAACTGTTTTTT CASSPSGTRDEKLFF
. TRBJ2-7 . TRBV19 TGTGCCAGTAGTACTGTTCCACGAGGGAGCCACGAGCAGTACTTC CASSTVPRGSHEQYF
. TRBJ1-4 . TRBV11-2 TGTGCCAGCAGCTCCTTGGGACACGAGGCCGAAAAACTGTTTTTT CASSSLGHEAEKLFF
TRBD1 TRBJ2-5 . TRBV10-3 TGTGCCATCAGAAGGGACAGCCAAGAGACCCAGTACTTC CAIRRDSQETQYF
. TRBJ2-5 once TRBV10-3 TGTGCCATCAGTGAGGGACGGCAAGAGACCCAGTACTTC CAISEGRQETQYF
. TRBJ2-5 . TRBV6-5 TGTGCCAGCAGCCCAGGGATAGGGGAGACCCAGTACTTC CASSPGIGETQYF
. TRBJ2-1 . TRBV27 TGTGCCAGCAGTTCGAGCGGAGGAGGGCCGGCGGATGAGCAGTTCTTC CASSSSGGGPADEQFF